Following are 22 T cell receptor beta chains from one sample sequenced in a study of vaccination and CD4 T cells after COVID-19. An Oncomine TCR Beta short-read assay was used to sequence the DNA from cultured CD4+ T cells. TCRdb re-derived calls from the PCR reads in MiXCR, one entry per CDR3 protein. The data show 20,000 to 30,000 distinct CDR3 sequences, around 64% seen once. These receptors are not linked to any known antigen. Treatment indicated: roughly 11-day PBMC culture with coronavirus spike peptide pools or control peptides (ViraFEST assay). Sequenced here: CD4+ T cells from blood, cultured in vitro, sampled after SARS-CoV-2 vaccination. These receptors were taken from a human donor who received a COVID-19 vaccine.

The chain carries TRBV7-9 and TRBJ1-2, with 8 bases identical to TRBD1. V was pared by 0 bases and J by 6 bases, with 6 bases of the junction left unmatched. The CDR3 contains 15 residues. CDR1 and CDR2 (germline): SEHNR, FQNEAQ (reference sequence). The CDR3 loop is CASSLAITGGDGYTF. The CDR3 region has the DNA TGTGCCAGCAGCTTAGCTATCACAGGGGGAGATGGCTACACCTTC.

The rearrangement uses TRBV15 and TRBJ2-7; D is unresolved. The germline CDR1 and CDR2 sequences are LNHNV and YYDKDF (reference sequence). V lost 0 bases and J lost 0, with 6 bases in between. This CDR3 is built from 14 residues. This CDR3 is CATSRDRSSYEQYF. In DNA form, the CDR3 reads TGTGCCACCAGCAGAGACAGATCCTCCTACGAGCAGTACTTC.

This sequence joins TRBV20-1 and TRBJ2-7, with TRBD1 identical over 11 bases. J lost 3 bases, V lost 6 bases, and 7 bases had no gene match. CDR1 is DFQATT, CDR2 SNEGSKA, per germline (reference sequence). The CDR3 sequence is 14 residues long. CDR3 DNA: TGCAGTGCCGTTACCGGGACAGGGGGCTACGAGCAGTACTTC. Translation: CSAVTGTGGYEQYF.

V usage is TRBV21-1 and J usage is TRBJ2-7; the D segment call TRBD1 is taken from the table without a DNA check. TRBV21-1 represents a pseudogene. The CDR3 is 16 residues long. The DNA of the CDR3 is TGTGCCAGCAGCAGCCTACAGGGTTGGGGCCCGTACGAGCAGTACTTC. Its protein product is CASSSLQGWGPYEQYF.

The chain employs TRBV21-1 and TRBJ1-5; the D call of TRBD1 is as the table states it, not checked on the DNA. TRBV21-1 is a recognized pseudogene. The CDR3 has 18 residues. The CDR3 DNA sequence: TGTGCCAGCAGCAAAGTAGGGGAGATAGGTTATAGCAATCAGCCCCAGCATTTT. Amino acid sequence: CASSKVGEIGYSNQPQHF.

In regard to this clonotype: The final CDR3 position lacks the conserved phenylalanine or tryptophan, pointing to a likely read error. The rearrangement uses TRBV7-8 and TRBJ2-5, with a possible D match to TRBD2 (7 bases). Per germline, CDR1 SGHVS and CDR2 FQNEAQ. The V end was cut by 0 bases, the J end by 5 bases, with 16 bases between. The CDR3 runs 16 residues. This CDR3 is CASSLAGAGASETQYC. In DNA, the CDR3 is TGTGCCAGCAGCTTAGCAGGCGCGGGGGCTTCGGAGACCCAGTACTGC.

V is TRBV6-5 and J is TRBJ1-5; TRBD1 matches 7 bases. Germline CDR1 reads MNHEY; CDR2 reads SVGAGI. J gave up 5 bases and V 2 bases, and 3 bases lay outside the gene matches. The CDR3 is made up of 14 amino acids. The CDR3 loop reads CASSYRGPDQPQHF. CDR3 in DNA: TGTGCCAGCAGTTACAGGGGGCCGGATCAGCCCCAGCATTTT.

The CDR3 DNA reads TGTGCCACCAGCCACGGACCAGGGTCCACTGAAGCTTTCTTT. This translates into CATSHGPGSTEAFF. The rearrangement uses TRBV15 and TRBJ1-1, with a tentative D call TRBD1 (5 bases). There are 14 residues in the CDR3. V was pared by 5 bases and J by 4 bases, with 14 bases between. In germline, CDR1 is LNHNV, CDR2 YYDKDF (reference sequence).

The CDR3 loop is CASSTAGHGEKLFF. CDR3 DNA: TGTGCCAGCAGTACCGCGGGACATGGGGAAAAACTGTTTTTT. The chain carries TRBV6-1 and TRBJ1-4; D perhaps matches TRBD1 (6 bases). The CDR3 is made up of 14 amino acids. Germline V gene lookup returns CDR1 MNHNS and CDR2 SASEGT. V lost 5 bases and J 8 bases, leaving 15 bases between the germline ends.

The chain uses TRBV19 and TRBJ1-2; 7 bases are a match to TRBD1. Trimming at V came to 7 bases and at J to 2 bases, leaving 10 bases not matched to a gene. The CDR3 contains 15 residues. CDR1 and CDR2 from the germline V gene are LNHDA and SQIVND (reference sequence). This chain's CDR3 is CASNPWDSENYGYTF. The CDR3 DNA reads as TGTGCCAGTAACCCCTGGGACAGTGAGAACTATGGCTACACCTTC. The complete variable domain, with remaining parts taken from reference TRBV19 and TRBJ1-2, reads DGGITQSPKYLFRKEGQNVTLSCEQNLNHDAMYWYRQDPGQGLRLIYYSQIVNDFQKGDIAEGYSVSREKKESFPLTVTSAQKNPTAFYLCASNPWDSENYGYTFGSGTRLTVV.

The CDR3 DNA follows: TGTGCCAGCAGTCCTAGCCCCACAGATACGCAGTATTTT. Translated: CASSPSPTDTQYF. This chain links TRBV7-9 with TRBJ2-3, with D perhaps TRBD2 (5 bases). With 6 bases removed from V and 2 bases from J, the gap between germline ends came to 9 bases. The germline V gene encodes CDR1 SEHNR and CDR2 FQNEAQ (reference sequence). This CDR3 spans 13 amino acids. The entire variable domain, with the rest obtained from reference TRBV7-9 and TRBJ2-3, is as follows: DTGVSQNPRHKITKRGQNVTFRCDPISEHNRLYWYRQTLGQGPEFLTYFQNEAQLEKSRLLSDRFSAERPKGSFSTLEIQRTEQGDSAMYLCASSPSPTDTQYFGPGTRLTVL.

This clonotype was observed a handful of times. The rearrangement uses TRBV6-5 and TRBJ1-5; perhaps TRBD1 as D (5 bases). CDR1 and CDR2 from the germline V gene are MNHEY and SVGAGI. CDR3 length equals 14 residues. The germline V and J ends were trimmed by 2 bases and 1 base, with 6 bases remaining between them. The CDR3 DNA is TGTGCCAGCAGTTACCGACAGAGCAATCAGCCCCAGCATTTT. As protein: CASSYRQSNQPQHF.

The chain combines TRBV6-1 with TRBJ2-5; TRBD2 matches 7 bases. The ends lost 6 bases at V and 7 bases at J; junction bases unmatched: 14. The CDR3 is made up of 15 amino acids. Germline CDR1 and CDR2: MNHNS and SASEGT. The CDR3 DNA sequence: TGTGCCAGCAGCCTCGGGGTGAGCGGGGCTGGGACCCAGTACTTC. Its translation: CASSLGVSGAGTQYF.

The rearrangement uses TRBV2 and TRBJ1-2; D ambiguous. The V end was cut by 7 bases, the J end by 4 bases, with 16 bases between. This CDR3 comprises 14 residues. Germline lookup yields CDR1 SNHLY and CDR2 FYNNEI. The CDR3 DNA is TGTGCCAGCACCGAATCTTTACTCCTCTATGGCTACACCTTC. Protein product: CASTESLLLYGYTF.

V usage is TRBV12-3 or TRBV12-4 and J usage is TRBJ1-5; D is unclear. Trimming removed 7 bases at V and 4 bases at J, with 14 bases between. This CDR3 contains 14 residues. The CDR3 protein is CASTNRRTNQPQHF. The CDR3 nucleotides read TGTGCCAGCACCAACCGACGGACTAATCAGCCCCAGCATTTT.

This clonotype occurred a few times. The CDR3 DNA reads TGCAGTGCTAGAGCAGGGCTAGCGGCCACAGATACGCAGTATTTT. Protein: CSARAGLAATDTQYF. The chain employs TRBV20-1 and TRBJ2-3, with 7 bases aligning to TRBD2. CDR3 length: 15 amino acids. With V trimmed by 1 base and J by 2 bases, 6 bases remained unmatched. Germline-derived CDR1 and CDR2 are DFQATT and SNEGSKA (reference sequence).

This clonotype showed up just a few times. The chain carries TRBV30 and TRBJ2-7; unclear D gene. The CDR3 length is 14 residues. Germline V lookup: CDR1 GTSNPN, CDR2 SVGIG (reference sequence). Trimming stripped 0 bases from V and 2 bases from J, with 11 bases between. The DNA for the CDR3 is TGTGCCTGGAGTGTACGTGGTGCGGCCTACGAGCAGTACTTC. Translation: CAWSVRGAAYEQYF.

This chain connects TRBV6-1 to TRBJ2-7, with 8 bases matching TRBD1. The V gene's germline CDR1 is MNHNS and CDR2 SASEGT. There are 17 residues in the CDR3. V lost 3 bases, J lost 0 bases, and 10 bases stayed unmatched. The CDR3 coding sequence is TGTGCCAGCAGTGACCCCGGACGGACAGGGATCTCCTACGAGCAGTACTTC. Protein: CASSDPGRTGISYEQYF.

In its sample, this clonotype was seen once. The chain is built from TRBV10-1 and TRBJ2-2, with 12 bases identical to TRBD2. The CDR3 covers 15 residues. The junction had 4 bases not matched to a gene; V was cut back by 5 bases and J by 6 bases. CDR1 and CDR2 from the germline V gene are WNHNN and SYGVQD (reference sequence). DNA for the CDR3: TGCGCCAGCAGTTTACTAGCGGGGGGTCCCGGGGAGCTGTTTTTT. Protein: CASSLLAGGPGELFF.

This clonotype was seen once. The chain employs TRBV19 and TRBJ1-5; D is possibly TRBD1 (6 bases). The CDR3 length is 16 residues. CDR1 is LNHDA, CDR2 SQIVND, per germline (reference sequence). The germline V and J ends were trimmed by 1 base and 6 bases, with 16 bases remaining between them. In DNA form, the CDR3 reads TGTGCCAGTAGTATAGGGCCGGGGGCGTTTTTTCAGCCCCAGCATTTT. Protein: CASSIGPGAFFQPQHF.

This chain connects TRBV7-2 to TRBJ2-3; TRBD2 agrees at 11 bases. Germline CDR1 is SGHTA and CDR2 is FQGNSA. CDR3 size: 15 residues. V lost 5 bases, J lost 4 bases, and 5 bases stayed unmatched. CDR3 coding DNA: TGTGCCAGCAGCCGACTAGCGGGGTCCGCAGATACGCAGTATTTT. Its protein is CASSRLAGSADTQYF.

This clonotype was counted only a few times. The chain employs TRBV2 and TRBJ1-2, with D possibly being TRBD1 (5 bases). The CDR3 runs to 13 residues. Germline assignment: CDR1 SNHLY and CDR2 FYNNEI. Deletions cut 8 bases from V and 6 bases from J, with 16 bases between. The CDR3 sequence: CASRLGGSHGYTF. The CDR3 DNA reads as TGTGCCAGCCGCCTCGGGGGGAGCCATGGCTACACCTTC.